This T cell receptor (beta chain) was profiled in a study of blood T cells in healthy people across ages. It was with a sample-barcoded 5' primer and a J-beta primer mix that a second PCR of roughly 7 to 12 cycles was run. TCRdb reanalysed the 5' RACE reads using MiXCR and keeps one entry per CDR3 protein. The repertoire holds approximately 490,000 distinct CDR3 sequences, with 24% as singletons. The ends lost 4 bases at V and 4 bases at J; junction bases unmatched: 2. Germline assignment: CDR1 SEHNR and CDR2 FQNEAQ (reference sequence). CDR3 size: 16 residues. This clonotype has just a few counts. These data are also associated with another study on T cells of mothers and their children. In that study: For each mother, over 8 million TCR beta CDR3 reads were obtained, and for each child, about 3 million.

The rearrangement uses TRBV7-9 and TRBJ2-3; 16 bases map to TRBD2. Sequencing was done on a sample of blood. This sequence was found in a boy between 10 and 17 years old in good health. The CDR3 DNA sequence: TGTGCCAGCAGCTCGGGACTAGCGGGGGGGCCAGATACGCAGTATTTT. Its translation is CASSSGLAGGPDTQYF.